Following are 32 T cell receptor beta chains from one sample sequenced in a study of control samples from healthy donors and cancer patients. Sequencing was performed with immunoSEQ multiplex PCR; in TCRdb, only in-frame clones are kept and a portion is missing. Of 70,000 or so clones in the sample, approximately 80% were seen once. The material sequenced was PBMCs. The receptors derive from a woman between 50 and 59 years old with lung cancer.

This clone was recorded only once. This rearrangement joins TRBV6-5 to TRBJ1-1; 8 bases fit TRBD1. Germline CDR1 reads MNHEY; CDR2 reads SVGAGI. The CDR3 is 15 amino acids. J lost 1 base, V lost 6 bases, and 7 bases had no gene match. Written as DNA, the CDR3 is TGTGCCAGCAGAACCAGGACAGGGACGAACACTGAAGCTTTCTTT. This encodes CASRTRTGTNTEAFF.

The chain combines TRBV5-5 with TRBJ2-2; D ambiguous. This CDR3 region has 13 residues. The germline V gene encodes CDR1 SGHKS and CDR2 YYEKEE (reference sequence). The V end was cut by 1 base, the J end by 7 bases, with 8 bases between. CDR3 DNA: TGTGCCAGCAGCTTGTCCGTGAACGGGGAGCTGTTTTTT. As protein: CASSLSVNGELFF.

V gene TRBV7-6 combines with J gene TRBJ2-2; the D gene is possibly TRBD2 (6 bases). Trimming removed 5 bases at V and 3 bases at J, with 10 bases between. This CDR3 is 14 amino acids long. Germline V gene sequence: CDR1 SGHVS, CDR2 FNYEAQ. The CDR3 DNA reads as TGTGCCAGCAGCCCGGGACTTGACACCGGGGAGCTGTTTTTT. It is translated as CASSPGLDTGELFF.

CDR3 sequence reads: CAWSITFPGPYTDTQYF. CDR3 sequence (DNA): TGTGCCTGGAGTATTACTTTTCCGGGCCCGTACACAGATACGCAGTATTTT. The gene calls are TRBV30 and TRBJ2-3; unclear D gene. The CDR3 runs to 17 residues. Germline V lookup: CDR1 GTSNPN, CDR2 SVGIG (reference sequence). Trimming removed 2 bases from V and 2 bases from J, with 20 bases in between.

This chain uses TRBV28 with TRBJ1-6; D remains unclear. The germline V gene encodes CDR1 MDHEN and CDR2 SYDVKM. Trimming stripped 7 bases from V and 5 bases from J, with 15 bases between. The CDR3 totals 15 residues. CDR3 in amino acids: CASTPQARDNSPLHF. The CDR3 DNA is TGTGCCAGCACCCCCCAGGCGCGGGATAATTCACCCCTCCACTTT.

J is TRBJ2-5 and V is TRBV6-5, with 13 bases identical to TRBD2. Unmatched junction bases numbered 3, after V lost 6 bases and J lost 2 bases. CDR3 length: 15 residues. Per the germline V gene, CDR1 is MNHEY and CDR2 is SVGAGI. In DNA, the CDR3 is TGTGCCAGCAGACAACTAGCGGGGGGGCAAGAGACCCAGTACTTC. Its translation: CASRQLAGGQETQYF.

The chain joins TRBV2 to TRBJ1-1, with D possibly being TRBD1 (5 bases). V gave up 4 bases and J gave up 5 bases, with 11 bases separating them. The CDR3 has 13 residues. Germline assignment: CDR1 SNHLY and CDR2 FYNNEI. The CDR3 spells CASSGQQDTEAFF. CDR3 sequence (DNA): TGTGCCAGCAGTGGCCAACAGGATACTGAAGCTTTCTTT.

This sequence joins TRBV19 and TRBJ1-1; 12 bases are a match to TRBD1. Germline V gene data show CDR1 as LNHDA and CDR2 as SQIVND (reference sequence). Trimming removed 6 bases from V and 10 bases from J; junction bases left unmatched: 9. The CDR3 is made up of 14 amino acids. The CDR3 loop is CASSSGTGGGGAFF. For the CDR3, the DNA is TGTGCCAGTAGCTCAGGGACAGGGGGCGGTGGAGCTTTCTTT.

CDR3 sequence: CASSLGSRDETQYF. The CDR3, as DNA: TGTGCCAGCAGCTTAGGATCCAGAGACGAGACCCAGTACTTC. The chain uses TRBV7-6 and TRBJ2-5; D is unclear. This CDR3 has 14 residues. The germline gives CDR1 SGHVS, CDR2 FNYEAQ. V was trimmed by 1 base and J by 5 bases, leaving 11 bases between them.

The V gene is TRBV11-3, the J gene TRBJ1-1; 11 nucleotides agree with TRBD1. The V gene end was trimmed by 4 bases and the J gene end by 0 bases; junction bases not matched to a gene: 7. The CDR3 is made up of 17 amino acids. Germline CDR1 SGHNT, CDR2 YENEEA. The CDR3 reads CASSSGTGGPMNTEAFF. CDR3 nucleotide sequence: TGTGCCAGCAGCTCTGGGACAGGGGGACCTATGAACACTGAAGCTTTCTTT. The variable domain in full, completed from reference TRBV11-3 and TRBJ1-1, reads EAGVVQSPRYKIIEKKQPVAFWCNPISGHNTLYWYLQNLGQGPELLIRYENEEAVDDSQLPKDRFSAERLKGVDSTLKIQPAELGDSAVYLCASSSGTGGPMNTEAFFGQGTRLTVV.

The chain has TRBV24-1 and TRBJ2-2; D possibly uses TRBD1 or TRBD2 (5 bases each). V was trimmed by 5 bases and J by 5 bases, leaving 11 bases between them. CDR1 KGHDR and CDR2 SFDVKD come from the germline V gene. This CDR3 comprises 14 residues. This CDR3 reads CATSARGETGELFF. CDR3 bases: TGTGCCACCAGTGCCCGAGGGGAGACCGGGGAGCTGTTTTTT.

This chain joins TRBV7-2 and TRBJ1-2; the D gene is possibly TRBD1 (5 bases). V was trimmed by 0 bases and J by 7 bases, leaving 12 bases between them. Germline CDR1 is SGHTA and CDR2 is FQGNSA. CDR3 length: 14 residues. The CDR3 reads CASSLARELSGYTF. Written as DNA, the CDR3 is TGTGCCAGCAGCTTAGCCAGGGAACTCTCTGGCTACACCTTC. Filled out from reference TRBV7-2 and TRBJ1-2, the complete variable domain reads GAGVSQSPSNKVTEKGKDVELRCDPISGHTALYWYRQSLGQGLEFLIYFQGNSAPDKSGLPSDRFSAERTGGSVSTLTIQRTQQEDSAVYLCASSLARELSGYTFGSGTRLTVV.

The V gene is TRBV14, the J gene TRBJ1-6, with D hard to call. Germline V lookup: CDR1 SGHDN, CDR2 FVKESK. V dropped 4 bases and J dropped 3 bases, with 10 bases sitting between them. The CDR3 totals 15 residues. CDR3 in DNA: TGTGCCAGCAGCCGATACAACGACTATAATTCACCCCTCCACTTT. Translating it yields CASSRYNDYNSPLHF.

In its sample, this clone was seen a few times. The J gene is TRBJ2-7, the V gene TRBV28, with D possibly TRBD2 on 6 matching bases. V was trimmed by 4 bases and J by 3 bases, leaving 19 bases between them. The CDR3 runs to 16 residues. Germline lookup yields CDR1 MDHEN and CDR2 SYDVKM. As DNA, the CDR3 is TGTGCCAGCAGTTCTCCCCGCGGGACCCTTGGCTACGAGCAGTACTTC. Its protein is CASSSPRGTLGYEQYF.

The CDR3 nucleotides read TGCGCCAGCAGCCAAGAGGGACTAGAAGGTGAGCAGTTCTTC. This gives the protein CASSQEGLEGEQFF. The chain employs TRBV4-3 and TRBJ2-1; 8 bases fit TRBD2. The J segment lost 9 bases and the V segment lost 0 bases, leaving 4 bases of the junction unmatched. CDR1 and CDR2 from the germline V gene are LGHNA and YSLEER. The CDR3 consists of 14 residues.

The rearrangement joins TRBV28 to TRBJ2-5, with 10 bases lining up with TRBD1. This CDR3 contains 15 residues. Germline loops: CDR1 MDHEN, CDR2 SYDVKM. Trimming took 3 bases from V and 5 from J; bases not matched to a gene: 6. The CDR3 region is CASSLGQGFGETQYF. CDR3 sequence (DNA): TGTGCCAGCAGTTTGGGACAGGGGTTCGGGGAGACCCAGTACTTC.

The gene calls are TRBV19 and TRBJ1-4; weak D call: TRBD1 (5 bases). CDR3 length: 18 amino acids. The germline CDR1 and CDR2 sequences are LNHDA and SQIVND (reference sequence). The V gene lost 3 bases and the J gene lost 0 bases, with 17 bases spanning the gap. This CDR3 reads CASSIRARASATNEKLFF. Here the CDR3 DNA reads TGTGCCAGTAGTATCCGTGCCAGGGCCTCTGCAACTAATGAAAAACTGTTTTTT.

The rearrangement uses TRBV6-5 and TRBJ2-5; TRBD1 is a possible D gene (6 bases). Per the germline V gene, CDR1 is MNHEY and CDR2 is SVGAGI. The V end was cut by 5 bases, the J end by 5 bases, with 12 bases between. The CDR3 is made up of 13 amino acids. CDR3 sequence (DNA): TGTGCCAGCAGTACGTTTAGGGGGGAGACCCAGTACTTC. Residues: CASSTFRGETQYF.

The gene calls are TRBV28 and TRBJ2-2; 8 bases are a match to TRBD2. Per germline, CDR1 MDHEN and CDR2 SYDVKM. V lost 4 bases, J lost 4 bases, and 5 bases stayed unmatched. CDR3 length: 15 amino acids. Here the CDR3 reads CASSYGGLVTGELFF. The CDR3 DNA follows: TGTGCCAGCAGTTATGGGGGACTAGTCACCGGGGAGCTGTTTTTT.

This chain joins TRBV10-3 and TRBJ2-1, with 13 bases fitting TRBD2. V shed 0 bases and J 12 bases; nucleotides not matched to a gene: 2. This CDR3 contains 14 residues. Per germline, CDR1 ENHRY and CDR2 SYGVKD. The CDR3 loop reads CAISESTSGGLQFF. In DNA form, the CDR3 reads TGTGCCATCAGTGAGTCGACTAGCGGGGGGTTGCAGTTCTTC.

This clone was seen just once. This chain uses TRBV10-3 with TRBJ2-7, with TRBD1 matching 9 bases. V shed 4 bases, J shed 0 bases, and the junction held 4 bases outside the gene matches. The CDR3 is 15 amino acids. Looked up from germline, CDR1 is ENHRY and CDR2 is SYGVKD. As DNA, the CDR3 is TGTGCCATCAGTGCGTCGACAGGGGGCTCCTACGAGCAGTACTTC. This codes for CAISASTGGSYEQYF.

The genes are TRBV24-1 and TRBJ2-2, with a tentative D call TRBD1 (6 bases). The CDR3 has 14 residues. Trimming shortened V by 8 bases and J by 1 base, and 10 bases separated the two germline ends. Per germline, CDR1 KGHDR and CDR2 SFDVKD. CDR3 bases: TGTGCCACCACCGCGACAGGGAACACCGGGGAGCTGTTTTTT. Its translation is CATTATGNTGELFF.

The chain couples TRBV7-9 to TRBJ2-3; 10 positions match TRBD1. There are 15 residues in the CDR3. Germline V gene data show CDR1 as SEHNR and CDR2 as FQNEAQ (reference sequence). The V segment lost 4 bases and the J segment 0 bases; nucleotides outside the gene matches: 1. The CDR3 bases are TGTGCCAGCAGCTCGGGACAGGGGAGCACAGATACGCAGTATTTT. It encodes CASSSGQGSTDTQYF.

This rearrangement joins TRBV7-6 to TRBJ2-3; 10 positions match TRBD2. V shed 3 bases, J shed 1 base, and the junction held 1 base outside the gene matches. Germline CDR1 reads SGHVS; CDR2 reads FNYEAQ. This CDR3 spans 15 amino acids. CDR3 DNA: TGTGCCAGCAGCTTCCTAGCGGGGGGCACAGATACGCAGTATTTT. Its protein is CASSFLAGGTDTQYF. Complete variable domain (other parts from reference TRBV7-6 and TRBJ2-3): GAGVSQSPRYKVTKRGQDVALRCDPISGHVSLYWYRQALGQGPEFLTYFNYEAQQDKSGLPNDRFSAERPEGSISTLTIQRTEQRDSAMYRCASSFLAGGTDTQYFGPGTRLTVL.

V gene TRBV18 combines with J gene TRBJ1-1, with TRBD1 identical over 9 bases. Trimming removed 4 bases from V and 6 bases from J; junction bases left unmatched: 9. The CDR3 has 15 amino acids. Germline CDR1 KGHSH, CDR2 LQKENI. This chain's CDR3 is CASSRLRTGGAEAFF. DNA of the CDR3: TGTGCCAGCTCACGTCTTCGAACAGGGGGCGCTGAAGCTTTCTTT.

V and J are TRBV11-2 and TRBJ1-1; a weak D match, TRBD1 (6 bases). CDR3 length: 19 residues. V lost 3 bases and J lost 1, with 24 bases in between. Germline values: CDR1 SGHAT, CDR2 FQNNGV. The CDR3 here is CASSFLYRTGAGSNTEAFF. DNA for the CDR3: TGTGCCAGCAGCTTTCTTTATCGTACGGGGGCGGGCTCGAACACTGAAGCTTTCTTT.

The chain is built from TRBV19 and TRBJ2-7; 7 bases fit TRBD1. V lost 7 bases, J lost 2 bases, and 11 bases stayed unmatched. This CDR3 is 15 amino acids long. Germline CDR1 is LNHDA and CDR2 is SQIVND (reference sequence). The DNA of the CDR3 is TGTGCCAGTACCGCTACAGGGGTCGGGGCCTACGAGCAGTACTTC. Residues: CASTATGVGAYEQYF.

The V call is TRBV30, the J call TRBJ1-4; D remains unclear. This CDR3 region has 15 residues. Germline V gene lookup returns CDR1 GTSNPN and CDR2 SVGIG (reference sequence). Trimming stripped 0 bases from V and 7 bases from J, with 15 bases between. The CDR3 nucleotides are TGTGCCTGGAGTGTAGGTACCATTAGGAGTGAAAAACTGTTTTTT. It translates to CAWSVGTIRSEKLFF.

This clone was seen a handful of times. The chain uses TRBV5-5 and TRBJ1-3; D is unresolved. Germline CDR1 and CDR2: SGHKS and YYEKEE (reference sequence). This CDR3 region has 13 residues. Trimming removed 4 bases from V and 4 bases from J, with 9 bases in between. The CDR3 DNA sequence: TGTGCCAGCAGCCCGTATGAGGGAAACACCATATATTTT. Its translation is CASSPYEGNTIYF.

This clone was found once. The chain recombines TRBV27 with TRBJ2-5; D is uncertain. This CDR3 is built from 11 residues. The germline V and J ends were trimmed by 7 bases and 0 bases, with 3 bases remaining between them. Germline V gene sequence: CDR1 MNHEY, CDR2 SMNVEV (reference sequence). The CDR3 sequence: CASTYQETQYF. CDR3 bases: TGTGCCAGCACTTACCAAGAGACCCAGTACTTC.

Comment on this clone: Other DNA sequences in this sample translate to the same CDR3. The chain employs TRBV7-2 and TRBJ2-7; TRBD1 agrees at 11 bases. The V and J ends lost 0 bases and 3 bases, in that order; junction bases with no gene match: 1. Germline V gene lookup returns CDR1 SGHTA and CDR2 FQGNSA. There are 15 residues in the CDR3. CDR3 region: CASSLAGTGGYEQYF. DNA of the CDR3: TGTGCCAGCAGCTTAGCGGGGACAGGGGGCTACGAGCAGTACTTC.

As to this clone: Other DNA sequences of this sample code for an identical CDR3. The chain combines TRBV7-6 with TRBJ2-2, with 9 bases lining up with TRBD2. This CDR3 is built from 20 residues. The V gene's germline CDR1 is SGHVS and CDR2 FNYEAQ. The V gene end was trimmed by 0 bases and the J gene end by 0 bases; junction bases not matched to a gene: 11. The CDR3 region is CASSLAIRNSGGPNTGELFF. Written as DNA, the CDR3 is TGTGCCAGCAGCTTAGCGATTAGAAATAGCGGGGGTCCGAACACCGGGGAGCTGTTTTTT. The variable domain in full, completed from reference TRBV7-6 and TRBJ2-2, reads GAGVSQSPRYKVTKRGQDVALRCDPISGHVSLYWYRQALGQGPEFLTYFNYEAQQDKSGLPNDRFSAERPEGSISTLTIQRTEQRDSAMYRCASSLAIRNSGGPNTGELFFGEGSRLTVL.